This T cell receptor (beta chain) was sequenced for a study of T cells in Graves' hyperthyroidism and ophthalmopathy. Template material for amplifying TCR beta CDR3 regions consisted of RNA transcripts. The HTBI primer set was used in a first-round RT-PCR of the TCR CDR3. TCRdb re-derived calls from the multiplex PCR reads in MiXCR, one entry per CDR3 protein. The sample has 530,000 or so distinct CDR3 sequences; roughly a quarter are singletons. Source material for PBMCs was more than 9.5 ml fresh peripheral blood. This CDR3 is 14 amino acids long. Germline V gene data show CDR1 as ENHRY and CDR2 as SYGVKD. V lost 6 bases, J lost 0 bases, and 11 bases lay in between.

The receptor was isolated from a woman under 40 with Graves' ophthalmopathy. Sequencing was done on a sample of blood. The chain combines TRBV10-3 with TRBJ1-1; D ambiguous. The CDR3 spells CAIRRGSLNTEAFF. The DNA for the CDR3 is TGTGCCATCAGGAGAGGGAGCCTGAACACTGAAGCTTTCTTT.